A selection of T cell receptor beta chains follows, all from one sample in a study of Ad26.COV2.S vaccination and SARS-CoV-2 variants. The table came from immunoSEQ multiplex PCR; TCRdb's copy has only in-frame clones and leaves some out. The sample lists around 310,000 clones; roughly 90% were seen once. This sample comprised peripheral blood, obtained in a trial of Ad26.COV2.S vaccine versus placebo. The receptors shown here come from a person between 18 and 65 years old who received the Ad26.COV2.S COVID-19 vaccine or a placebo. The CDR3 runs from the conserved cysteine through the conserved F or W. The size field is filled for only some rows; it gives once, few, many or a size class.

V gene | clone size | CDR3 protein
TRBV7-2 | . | CASSDEVRGPTQYF
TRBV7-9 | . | CASSRRDSEQFF
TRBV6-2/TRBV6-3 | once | CASSQGRGTEAFF
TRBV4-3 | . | CASSQDRISGFINEQFF
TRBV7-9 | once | CASSLAIPRAGESSEQYF
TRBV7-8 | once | CASSPGSPYSNQPQHF
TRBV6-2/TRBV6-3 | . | CASSTSGRNIQYF
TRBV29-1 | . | CSVEGLYTEAFF
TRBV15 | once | CATSRIPGAVQGPTLHF
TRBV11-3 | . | CASSFTSDRGNIQYF
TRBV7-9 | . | CASSLAPAVVNSPLHF
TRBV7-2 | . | CASSFVSYSNQPQHF
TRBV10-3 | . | CAISWDQHTDTQYF
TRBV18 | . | CASSPMSTNTEAFF
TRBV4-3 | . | CASSQVISGNSNQPQHF
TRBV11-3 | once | CASSLGWVLTLGTEAFF
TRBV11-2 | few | CASSPTTSGGPNTQYF
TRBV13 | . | CASSLGRGTRGLYNEQFF
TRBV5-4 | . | CASSLEGLGNTEAFF
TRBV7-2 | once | CASSLGRDYLMNTEAFF
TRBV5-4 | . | CASRAGTSGVHEQFF
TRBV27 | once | CASSHGWGGDTEAFF
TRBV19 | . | CASSSPERGITYNEQFF
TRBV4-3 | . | CASSQDPGPANSPLHF
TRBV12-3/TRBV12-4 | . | CASSPTNEQFF
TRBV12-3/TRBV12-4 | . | CASSLVGPAGAFF
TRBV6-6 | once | CASGKQGWNEQFF
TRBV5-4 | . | CASSAHPTVANYGYTF
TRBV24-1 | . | CATSDSAGGPDYNEQFF
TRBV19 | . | CASTEADYGYTF
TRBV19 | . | CASSLRGGLNTEAFF
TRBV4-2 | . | CASSQEAGTLNTGELFF
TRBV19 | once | CASSIPPDKPLF
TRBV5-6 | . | CASSQRYEQYF
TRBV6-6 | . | CASSYVEPEQYF
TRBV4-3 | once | CASSPGIGDYNEQFF
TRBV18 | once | CASSTGAGNTEAFF
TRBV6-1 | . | CASSEVRVYEQYF
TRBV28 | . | CASVRAAKVGELFF